The 28 T cell receptor beta chains below come from one sample, sequenced in a study of OX40 agonist ivuxolimab in advanced cancers. The data were produced by immunoSEQ multiplex PCR, yet TCRdb's version contains in-frame clones alone and is incomplete. This table has around 82,000 clones, 88% appearing once. The sequencing here drew on CD4+ or CD8+ T cells sorted from blood, taken in a trial of the OX40 agonist ivuxolimab. The receptors here all came from an adult with an advanced solid tumor such as melanoma, head and neck, liver or kidney cancer.

The V gene is TRBV13, the J gene TRBJ1-4, with TRBD1 as a possible D gene (6 bases). Deletions cut 5 bases from V and 3 bases from J, with 13 bases between. CDR1 is PRHDT and CDR2 is FYEKMQ in the germline V gene (reference sequence). The CDR3 has 15 amino acids. CDR3 in amino acids: CASSPGARPNEKLFF. CDR3 DNA: TGTGCCAGCAGCCCAGGGGCCCGCCCTAATGAAAAACTGTTTTTT.

This chain connects TRBV28 to TRBJ1-2; D is uncertain. Per the germline V gene, CDR1 is MDHEN and CDR2 is SYDVKM. V dropped 11 bases and J dropped 4 bases, with 14 bases sitting between them. The CDR3 totals 12 residues. CDR3 sequence reads: CASRGSIYGYTF. CDR3 in DNA: TGTGCCTCTCGGGGATCAATCTATGGCTACACCTTC.

The chain joins TRBV4-1 to TRBJ2-1; D uncertain. With 4 bases removed from V and 10 bases from J, the gap between germline ends came to 11 bases. The CDR3 totals 12 residues. Germline CDR1 is MGHRA and CDR2 is YSYEKL. DNA for the CDR3: TGCGCCAGCAGCCCACCCTTGGAGGAGCAGTTCTTC. Protein: CASSPPLEEQFF.

This chain joins TRBV9 and TRBJ1-3; D might be TRBD1 (5 bases). V was cut by 2 bases and J by 4 bases, with 10 bases left in between. Germline-derived CDR1 and CDR2 are SGDLS and YYNGEE. The CDR3 extends over 14 amino acids. CDR3 amino acids: CASSVWTRGNTIYF. The CDR3 DNA reads TGTGCCAGCAGCGTTTGGACAAGAGGAAACACCATATATTTT.

The chain recombines TRBV18 with TRBJ1-1, with TRBD1 matching 9 bases. The CDR3 is 15 residues long. V trimming: 3 bases; J trimming: 10 bases; junction bases outside the gene matches: 12. The germline CDR1 and CDR2 sequences are KGHSH and LQKENI. CDR3 protein: CASSPLNPGQGSAFF. The CDR3 nucleotides are TGTGCCAGCTCACCTCTCAACCCGGGACAGGGTTCAGCTTTCTTT.

This clone was seen only a few times. The chain recombines TRBV7-6 with TRBJ1-1; D may be TRBD1 (6 bases). The germline gives CDR1 SGHVS, CDR2 FNYEAQ. V gave up 0 bases and J gave up 1 base, with 12 bases separating them. This CDR3 has 16 residues. CDR3 region: CASSLAGGRGNTEAFF. The DNA for the CDR3 is TGTGCCAGCAGCTTAGCGGGAGGCAGGGGGAACACTGAAGCTTTCTTT.

The chain carries TRBV5-1 and TRBJ2-3, with a weak D call TRBD2 (7 bases). The germline V gene has CDR1 SGHRS and CDR2 YFSETQ. The V end lost 0 bases, the J end lost 3 bases, and 14 bases lay between the germline ends. CDR3 length equals 16 residues. The CDR3 region is CASSLAGGAMTDTQYF. The CDR3 DNA is TGCGCCAGCAGCTTGGCTGGGGGGGCGATGACAGATACGCAGTATTTT.

The sample holds one count of this clone. J is TRBJ2-4 and V is TRBV5-8, with D perhaps assigned TRBD1 or TRBD2 (5 bases each). Trimming left V 4 bases short and J 0 bases short, with 11 bases between. This CDR3 contains 15 residues. CDR1 and CDR2 from the germline V gene are SGHTS and YDEGEE. The CDR3 DNA reads as TGTGCCAGCAGCCCGACCGGGACAGCCAAAAACATTCAGTACTTC. Protein: CASSPTGTAKNIQYF.

A remark on this clone: The DNA is left out, because the CDR3 cannot be placed on it with certainty; the CDR3 is given as TCRdb lists it. V gene TRBV19 combines with J gene TRBJ2-5. The CDR3 totals 14 residues, both ends included. Germline CDR1 is LNHDA and CDR2 is SQIVND (reference sequence). This chain's CDR3 is CASSMSVPQETQYF.

V is TRBV18 and J is TRBJ1-2; 9 bases are a match to TRBD1. CDR3 length: 14 amino acids. V trimming: 6 bases; J trimming: 2 bases; junction bases outside the gene matches: 4. Per germline, CDR1 KGHSH and CDR2 LQKENI. The CDR3 sequence is CASSYGQGNYGYTF. CDR3 DNA: TGTGCCAGCTCCTATGGACAGGGGAACTATGGCTACACCTTC.

This chain connects TRBV28 to TRBJ1-4; possible D gene TRBD1, 6 bases. Germline-derived CDR1 and CDR2 are MDHEN and SYDVKM. There are 15 residues in the CDR3. Trimming took off 6 bases at V and 3 bases at J, with 14 bases between the two ends. The CDR3 reads CASSSRGIANEKLFF. The CDR3 nucleotides read TGTGCCAGCAGCTCAAGGGGGATCGCTAATGAAAAACTGTTTTTT.

The V call is TRBV6-5, the J call TRBJ2-7; TRBD1 matches 7 bases. The trim removed 5 bases at V and 4 bases at J, leaving 11 bases unmatched. The CDR3 contains 15 residues. Germline V lookup: CDR1 MNHEY, CDR2 SVGAGI. The CDR3 DNA reads as TGTGCCAGCAGTACCCCGGAGACAGGGCAATACGAGCAGTACTTC. It is translated as CASSTPETGQYEQYF.

Written as DNA, the CDR3 is TGTGCCAGTAGCTACGACAGGGGCAGGAATGAGCAGTTCTTC. It specifies CASSYDRGRNEQFF. The V call is TRBV19, the J call TRBJ2-1; 8 bases are shared with TRBD1. Trimming at V came to 6 bases and at J to 7 bases, leaving 8 bases not matched to a gene. The germline V gene has CDR1 LNHDA and CDR2 SQIVND (reference sequence). The CDR3 runs to 14 residues.

V is TRBV28 and J is TRBJ2-3, with 8 nucleotides matching TRBD2. V trimming: 5 bases; J trimming: 5 bases; junction bases outside the gene matches: 6. Germline V lookup: CDR1 MDHEN, CDR2 SYDVKM. The CDR3 runs to 14 residues. CDR3 sequence (DNA): TGTGCCAGCAGTCTCCCCGGGACTAGAGATACGCAGTATTTT. It yields the protein CASSLPGTRDTQYF.

The CDR3 region is CASRWGRQGRNEQYF. CDR3 bases: TGTGCCAGTAGATGGGGTCGACAGGGGCGGAACGAGCAGTACTTC. The chain has TRBV19 and TRBJ2-7, with 8 bases that match TRBD1. CDR3 length equals 15 residues. Per germline, CDR1 LNHDA and CDR2 SQIVND (reference sequence). The ends lost 6 bases at V and 5 bases at J; junction bases unmatched: 12. Together with reference TRBV19 and TRBJ2-7, the CDR3 gives the full variable domain: DGGITQSPKYLFRKEGQNVTLSCEQNLNHDAMYWYRQDPGQGLRLIYYSQIVNDFQKGDIAEGYSVSREKKESFPLTVTSAQKNPTAFYLCASRWGRQGRNEQYFGPGTRLTVT.

In its sample, this clone was seen a few times. Written as DNA, the CDR3 is TGTGCCAGCTCCTATGGAAACACCATATATTTT. Translating it yields CASSYGNTIYF. The chain joins TRBV9 to TRBJ1-3; D is uncertain. The germline V gene has CDR1 SGDLS and CDR2 YYNGEE. The CDR3 length is 11 residues. The V end was cut by 7 bases, the J end by 3 bases, with 5 bases between. The full variable domain, rest sourced from reference TRBV9 and TRBJ1-3, is DSGVTQTPKHLITATGQRVTLRCSPRSGDLSVYWYQQSLDQGLQFLIQYYNGEERAKGNILERFSAQQFPDLHSELNLSSLELGDSALYFCASSYGNTIYFGEGSWLTVV.

The chain links TRBV4-2 to TRBJ2-7; 9 bases match TRBD2. The CDR3 covers 16 residues. After removal of 1 base from V and 5 bases from J, the junction contained 9 bases not matched to a gene. CDR1 and CDR2 (germline): LGHNA, YNFKEQ. In DNA form, the CDR3 reads TGTGCCAGCAGCCAAGGAGTAATAGCGGGAGAAGACGAGCAGTACTTC. It translates to CASSQGVIAGEDEQYF.

The chain carries TRBV27 and TRBJ2-5; 7 nucleotides align to TRBD2. In germline, CDR1 is MNHEY, CDR2 SMNVEV (reference sequence). This CDR3 region has 14 residues. Trimming took 6 bases from V and 5 from J; bases not matched to a gene: 9. The CDR3 nucleotides are TGTGCCAGCAGCGGCGGGAGCACGATGGAGACCCAGTACTTC. Amino acid sequence: CASSGGSTMETQYF.

DNA for the CDR3: TGTGCCAGCAGCCTAGCCTACTCAGATACGCAGTATTTT. Translation gives CASSLAYSDTQYF. The chain uses TRBV7-3 and TRBJ2-3; weak D call: TRBD2 (5 bases). Germline V gives CDR1 SGHTA, CDR2 FQGTGA. The CDR3 covers 13 residues. V was clipped by 5 bases and J by 4 bases, with 10 bases between them. Variable domain in full (rest from reference TRBV7-3 and TRBJ2-3): GAGVSQTPSNKVTEKGKYVELRCDPISGHTALYWYRQSLGQGPEFLIYFQGTGAADDSGLPNDRFFAVRPEGSVSTLKIQRTERGDSAVYLCASSLAYSDTQYFGPGTRLTVL.

This sequence joins TRBV30 and TRBJ2-7; 9 bases map to TRBD1. J gave up 2 bases and V 0 bases, and 8 bases lay outside the gene matches. CDR3 length equals 16 residues. CDR1 is GTSNPN, CDR2 SVGIG, per germline (reference sequence). The CDR3 nucleotides are TGTGCCTGGAGTGTACGCGGGAGACAGGGGGCCTACGAGCAGTACTTC. Translation gives CAWSVRGRQGAYEQYF.

J is TRBJ2-2 and V is TRBV6-5, with TRBD2 identical over 11 bases. With V trimmed by 2 bases and J by 5 bases, 4 bases remained unmatched. CDR1 and CDR2 from the germline V gene are MNHEY and SVGAGI. CDR3 length: 16 amino acids. The CDR3: CASSYLSGRATGELFF. Here the CDR3 DNA reads TGTGCCAGCAGTTACCTTAGCGGGAGGGCTACCGGGGAGCTGTTTTTT.

CDR3 in amino acids: CASSLGGGSETQYF. CDR3 nucleotides: TGCGCCAGCTCTCTCGGGGGAGGATCGGAGACCCAGTACTTC. The chain links TRBV5-1 to TRBJ2-5; TRBD2 might be the D (6 bases). Per the germline V gene, CDR1 is SGHRS and CDR2 is YFSETQ. The CDR3 sequence is 14 residues long. Deletions cut 7 bases from V and 5 bases from J, with 18 bases between.

The rearrangement uses TRBV11-3 and TRBJ2-3, with D maybe TRBD1 (5 bases). Trimming stripped 0 bases from V and 7 bases from J, with 11 bases between. The CDR3 loop spans 14 amino acids. In germline, CDR1 is SGHNT, CDR2 YENEEA. The chain's CDR3 is CASSLDQGRNTQYF. The CDR3 DNA sequence: TGTGCCAGCAGCTTAGATCAGGGAAGAAATACGCAGTATTTT.

This sequence joins TRBV27 and TRBJ2-3; 8 nucleotides align to TRBD2. V gave up 7 bases and J gave up 3 bases; unmatched junction bases: 6. CDR3 length: 14 residues. Germline lookup yields CDR1 MNHEY and CDR2 SMNVEV (reference sequence). Here the CDR3 DNA reads TGTGCCAGCACCTCTGGCGGGAGGACAGATACGCAGTATTTT. As protein: CASTSGGRTDTQYF.

The rearrangement uses TRBV7-9 and TRBJ1-1, with D unclear. CDR1 and CDR2 (germline): SEHNR, FQNEAQ (reference sequence). Trimming shortened V by 0 bases and J by 5 bases, and 7 bases separated the two germline ends. CDR3 length: 13 residues. CDR3 sequence reads: CASSLAEETEAFF. The CDR3 DNA sequence: TGTGCCAGCAGCTTAGCGGAGGAGACTGAAGCTTTCTTT.

V is TRBV11-1 and J is TRBJ2-1, with TRBD1 matching 11 bases. The V gene end was trimmed by 1 base and the J gene end by 8 bases; junction bases not matched to a gene: 7. This CDR3 is 16 amino acids long. Per the germline V gene, CDR1 is SGHAT and CDR2 is FQDESV (reference sequence). CDR3 amino acids: CASSLGRDRGFDEQFF. CDR3 sequence (DNA): TGTGCCAGCAGCTTAGGAAGGGACAGGGGGTTCGATGAGCAGTTCTTC.

A single count supports this clone. The genes are TRBV6-4 and TRBJ2-6; D unresolved. V lost 0 bases and J 0 bases, leaving 3 bases between the germline ends. The CDR3 runs to 15 residues. Germline CDR1 MRHNA, CDR2 SNTAGT. The CDR3 sequence is CASSDSASGANVLTF. Written as DNA, the CDR3 is TGTGCCAGCAGTGACTCTGCCTCTGGGGCCAACGTCCTGACTTTC.

The chain carries TRBV5-1 and TRBJ2-3; D assignment may be TRBD1 or TRBD2 (5 bases each). The CDR3 extends over 17 amino acids. The V gene lost 0 bases and the J gene lost 0 bases, with 14 bases spanning the gap. Germline CDR1 SGHRS, CDR2 YFSETQ. CDR3 DNA: TGCGCCAGCAGCTTGGCCGGGTACGGGGCAAGCACAGATACGCAGTATTTT. It yields the protein CASSLAGYGASTDTQYF.